The TCR beta chain under discussion was sequenced for a study of cytomegalovirus exposure and HLA in healthy donors. Findings and caveats of the study: The likely explanation for a cluster of highly shared sequence variants was sequencing artifact. Later on, a genetic analysis was performed. It linked a missense variant in DCLRE1C with V- and J-gene trimming of TCR beta.

Unmatched junction bases numbered 1, after V lost 0 bases and J lost 1 base. The CDR3 has 15 amino acids. From germline, CDR1 is SEHNR and CDR2 FQNEAQ (reference sequence). The PCR ran on 60 Vbeta and 13 Jbeta primers. Assay: immunoSEQ multiplex PCR; the TCRdb copy retains only in-frame clones and omits some. Found here are roughly 150,000 clones, approximately 79% of them singletons; the top ten hold 1.5% to 2%. As for this clone: Antigen specificity is unknown.

The chain recombines TRBV7-9 with TRBJ2-5; 8 bases are shared with TRBD2. Material for sequencing was PBMCs. The source of this sequence is a woman aged 25 to 39 in good health and CMV-seronegative. The CDR3 DNA sequence: TGTGCCAGCAGCTTAGCCACTAGCGGCCAAGAGACCCAGTACTTC. Translated: CASSLATSGQETQYF.